This entry describes one T cell receptor (beta chain). Its target is not known. One entry per CDR3 protein, called by TCRdb with MiXCR from the reads. In the table there are 200,000 to 250,000 distinct CDR3 sequences, roughly 20% of which are singletons. Germline V CDR1 and CDR2: SGHNT, YYREEE (reference sequence). V was clipped by 7 bases and J by 8 bases; unmatched bases: 12. The CDR3 is made up of 16 amino acids. This entry belongs to a study of T cell repertoires in cytomegalovirus infection. Study details: Public TCR beta signatures provided an indication of both CMV infection and a matching HLA type. Notes on the study in general: Using cumulative public TCR beta family frequency, the authors identified those who carried CMV together with the relevant HLA. The response measured ex vivo was dominated by TCR beta clonotypes (HLA-C-restricted and CMV-specific).

V gene TRBV5-4 combines with J gene TRBJ2-1, with 13 bases fitting TRBD2. What was sequenced was CD8+ T cells from PBMCs. The receptor comes from a human donor in good health (CMV status not recorded). Some clones in this sample may be carry-over from other donors' samples. The CDR3 DNA sequence: TGTGCCAGCGGACGGAAAACTAGCGGGGGGGCCCATGAGCAGTTCTTC. Its protein is CASGRKTSGGAHEQFF.